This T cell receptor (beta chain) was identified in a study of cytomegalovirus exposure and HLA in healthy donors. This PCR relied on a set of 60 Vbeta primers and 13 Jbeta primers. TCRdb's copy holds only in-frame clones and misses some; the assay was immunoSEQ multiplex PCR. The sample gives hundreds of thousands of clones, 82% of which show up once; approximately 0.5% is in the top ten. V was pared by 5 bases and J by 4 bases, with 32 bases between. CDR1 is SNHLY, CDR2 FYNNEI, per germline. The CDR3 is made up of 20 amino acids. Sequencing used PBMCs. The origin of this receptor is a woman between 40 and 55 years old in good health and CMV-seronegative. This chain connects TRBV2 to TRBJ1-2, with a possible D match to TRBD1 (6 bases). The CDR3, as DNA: TGTGCCAGCAGTTCCCGGAAGGGGGGGGCCCAGGGGCGTTCTCTCTATGGCTACACCTTC. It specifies CASSSRKGGAQGRSLYGYTF. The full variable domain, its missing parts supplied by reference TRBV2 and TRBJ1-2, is EPEVTQTPSHQVTQMGQEVILRCVPISNHLYFYWYRQILGQKVEFLVSFYNNEISEKSEIFDDQFSVERPDGSNFTLKIRSTKLEDSAMYFCASSSRKGGAQGRSLYGYTFGSGTRLTVV.